This entry lists 10 T cell receptor beta chains sequenced from one sample in a study of blood T cell repertoires in COVID-19. The repertoire was sequenced with immunoSEQ multiplex PCR; TCRdb's copy has only in-frame clones and lacks some. This sample has some 300,000 clones, with around nine tenths found just once. The sequenced material came from peripheral blood. Receptor source: a man between 65 and 85 years old with acute or convalescent COVID-19.

The chain links TRBV27 to TRBJ2-7; 11 bases align to TRBD2. Per the germline V gene, CDR1 is MNHEY and CDR2 is SMNVEV (reference sequence). With 2 bases clipped from V and 0 bases from J, the junction kept 6 bases outside the gene matches. This CDR3 is built from 17 residues. In DNA, the CDR3 is TGTGCCAGCAGTTTAGACGGGACTAGCGGTCACTCCTACGAGCAGTACTTC. Translating it yields CASSLDGTSGHSYEQYF.

This clone appeared a single time. The V gene is TRBV11-2, the J gene TRBJ2-5, with 10 positions matching TRBD1. The CDR3 contains 15 residues. The junction had 4 bases not matched to a gene; V was cut back by 1 base and J by 5 bases. Per germline, CDR1 SGHAT and CDR2 FQNNGV. The CDR3 DNA reads as TGTGCCAGCAGCTTAGGGGGGACAGGGGTGGAGACCCAGTACTTC. Protein sequence: CASSLGGTGVETQYF.

In its sample, this clone was seen once. The rearrangement links TRBV5-6 to TRBJ2-2; D is ambiguous. From germline, CDR1 is SGHDT and CDR2 YYEEEE. Trimming shortened V by 4 bases and J by 0 bases, and 19 bases separated the two germline ends. CDR3 length: 18 residues. In DNA, the CDR3 is TGTGCCAGCAGCATGCTTCCAGAGGCGCATCCGAACACCGGGGAGCTGTTTTTT. This encodes CASSMLPEAHPNTGELFF.

Concerning this clone: Relative to the germline gene, one junction end is altered; a read error may explain this. This CDR3 reads CSARFGQDAFF. The CDR3 DNA sequence: TGCAGTGCTAGATTTGGACAGGACGCCTTCTTT. J is TRBJ1-6 and V is TRBV20-1, with 7 bases matching TRBD1. CDR3 length: 11 amino acids. Per the germline V gene, CDR1 is DFQATT and CDR2 is SNEGSKA (reference sequence).

V gene TRBV6-6 combines with J gene TRBJ2-3; a weak D match, TRBD2 (7 bases). Deletions cut 6 bases from V and 2 bases from J, with 15 bases between. The germline V gene has CDR1 MNHNY and CDR2 SVGAGI (reference sequence). The CDR3 has 15 amino acids. The CDR3 coding sequence is TGTGCCAGCAGGGACGGGGGGCGCTACACAGATACGCAGTATTTT. This codes for CASRDGGRYTDTQYF.

This sequence joins TRBV24-1 and TRBJ2-5; 8 positions agree with TRBD2. The CDR3 spans 14 residues. The V and J ends lost 7 bases and 3 bases, in that order; junction bases with no gene match: 6. CDR1 and CDR2 (germline): KGHDR, SFDVKD. In DNA form, the CDR3 reads TGTGCCACCAGACCTAGCGGGTCAGAAGAGACCCAGTACTTC. Its translation is CATRPSGSEETQYF.

The CDR3 loop reads CASSPETRPSLMNEQFF. The CDR3 DNA follows: TGTGCCAGCAGCCCGGAAACTAGGCCCTCCCTAATGAATGAGCAGTTCTTC. J is TRBJ2-1 and V is TRBV5-5; D might be TRBD2 (5 bases). Germline loops: CDR1 SGHKS, CDR2 YYEKEE (reference sequence). Trimming took 4 bases from V and 7 from J, leaving 24 bases between them. The CDR3 is made up of 17 amino acids.

The genes are TRBV9 and TRBJ1-4; D remains ambiguous. The CDR3 extends over 15 amino acids. V dropped 3 bases and J dropped 8 bases, with 17 bases sitting between them. CDR1 and CDR2 (germline): SGDLS, YYNGEE. Here the CDR3 reads CASSARGLKDEKLFF. The CDR3 DNA follows: TGTGCCAGCAGCGCCCGAGGGCTCAAAGACGAAAAACTGTTTTTT.

CDR3 coding DNA: TGTGCCAGCAGCCAAGAACGCCGGGGTGGGGCCAACGTCCTGACTTTC. Its translation is CASSQERRGGANVLTF. The rearrangement uses TRBV4-2 and TRBJ2-6; weak D call: TRBD2 (5 bases). The CDR3 is 16 residues long. Between the trimmed V and J ends, which lost 0 bases and 3 bases, there was a span of 9 bases. Germline CDR1 reads LGHNA; CDR2 reads YNFKEQ.

This rearrangement joins TRBV7-2 to TRBJ2-7, with 9 nucleotides matching TRBD2. Germline V gene lookup returns CDR1 SGHTA and CDR2 FQGNSA. The CDR3 loop spans 15 amino acids. Trimming took 5 bases from V and 0 from J; bases not matched to a gene: 5. Here the CDR3 DNA reads TGTGCCAGCAGCCTTAGCGGGGGCCTCTCCTACGAGCAGTACTTC. This encodes CASSLSGGLSYEQYF. Variable domain in full (rest from reference TRBV7-2 and TRBJ2-7): GAGVSQSPSNKVTEKGKDVELRCDPISGHTALYWYRQSLGQGLEFLIYFQGNSAPDKSGLPSDRFSAERTGGSVSTLTIQRTQQEDSAVYLCASSLSGGLSYEQYFGPGTRLTVT.